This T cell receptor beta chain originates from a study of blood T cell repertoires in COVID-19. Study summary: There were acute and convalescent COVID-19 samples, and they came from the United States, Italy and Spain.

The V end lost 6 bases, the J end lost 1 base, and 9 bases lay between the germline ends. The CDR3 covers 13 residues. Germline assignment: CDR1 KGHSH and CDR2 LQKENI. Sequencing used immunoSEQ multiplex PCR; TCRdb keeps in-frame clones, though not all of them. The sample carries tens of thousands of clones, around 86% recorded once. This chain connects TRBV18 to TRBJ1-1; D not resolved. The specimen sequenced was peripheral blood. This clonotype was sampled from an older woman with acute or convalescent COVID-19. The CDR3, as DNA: TGTGCCAGCTCCACGGGAACGAACACTGAAGCTTTCTTT. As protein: CASSTGTNTEAFF. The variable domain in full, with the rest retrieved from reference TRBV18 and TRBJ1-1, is NAGVMQNPRHLVRRRGQEARLRCSPMKGHSHVYWYRQLPEEGLKFMVYLQKENIIDESGMPKERFSAEFPKEGPSILRIQQVVRGDSAAYFCASSTGTNTEAFFGQGTRLTVV.